A selection of T cell receptor beta chains follows, all from one sample in a study of OX40 agonist ivuxolimab in advanced cancers. TCRdb's copy holds only in-frame clones and misses some; the assay was immunoSEQ multiplex PCR. Of roughly 91,000 clones listed, approximately 95% are singletons. Source: CD4+ or CD8+ T cells sorted from blood, taken in a trial of the OX40 agonist ivuxolimab. The origin of the receptors is an adult with an advanced solid tumor such as melanoma, head and neck, liver or kidney cancer. CDR3s include the opening cysteine and the closing phenylalanine or tryptophan. A D gene is named only where the DNA matches it firmly. Not all rows give a size; the values are once, few, many and, for expanded clones, a class.

D: .; J: TRBJ1-4; V: TRBV28; size: .; CDR3: CASSPFRRENEKLFF; DNA: TGTGCCAGCAGCCCATTCAGGCGAGAGAATGAAAAACTGTTTTTT
D: TRBD1; J: TRBJ1-5; V: TRBV6-6; size: .; CDR3: CASSYSRGGGQPQHF; DNA: TGTGCCAGCAGTTACTCGAGAGGGGGCGGGCAGCCCCAGCATTTT
D: TRBD2; J: TRBJ2-7; V: TRBV5-6; size: .; CDR3: CASSLGLAVEQYF; DNA: TGTGCCAGCAGCTTGGGACTAGCGGTCGAGCAGTACTTC
D: .; J: TRBJ1-2; V: TRBV28; size: .; CDR3: CASSLLAGSSYGYTF; DNA: TGTGCCAGCAGTTTACTTGCAGGCTCCTCCTATGGCTACACCTTC
D: .; J: TRBJ2-7; V: TRBV6-1; size: .; CDR3: CASSEGPPYEQYF; DNA: TGTGCCAGCAGTGAGGGACCCCCCTACGAGCAGTACTTC
D: .; J: TRBJ1-2; V: TRBV29-1; size: .; CDR3: CSGGGAGEAYGYTF; DNA: TGCAGCGGTGGAGGGGCAGGGGAAGCCTATGGCTACACCTTC
D: TRBD2; J: TRBJ2-3; V: TRBV6-5; size: .; CDR3: CASSYRIAGIPDTQYF; DNA: TGTGCCAGCAGTTACCGGATAGCGGGAATCCCAGATACGCAGTATTTT
D: .; J: TRBJ2-1; V: TRBV7-9; size: .; CDR3: CASSLAGPTLSNEQFF; DNA: TGTGCCAGCAGCTTAGCGGGACCGACGCTTTCCAATGAGCAGTTCTTC
D: .; J: TRBJ1-5; V: TRBV7-9; size: once; CDR3: CASSLGASGQPQHF; DNA: TGTGCCAGCAGCTTGGGGGCCTCGGGGCAGCCCCAGCATTTT
D: TRBD2; J: TRBJ2-3; V: TRBV7-3; size: .; CDR3: CASSLTSGGSTDTQYF; DNA: TGTGCCAGCAGCTTAACTAGCGGGGGTAGCACAGATACGCAGTATTTT
D: .; J: TRBJ1-1; V: TRBV30; size: .; CDR3: CAWENLSNGGNTEAFF; DNA: TGTGCCTGGGAGAACCTGTCGAATGGGGGAAACACTGAAGCTTTCTTT
D: .; J: TRBJ1-5; V: TRBV10-2; size: .; CDR3: CASSGPEAVSNQPQHF; DNA: TGCGCCAGCAGTGGGCCCGAGGCCGTTAGCAATCAGCCCCAGCATTTT
D: TRBD1; J: TRBJ2-2; V: TRBV9; size: .; CDR3: CASSTRQGDAGELFF; DNA: TGTGCCAGCAGCACCCGACAGGGGGACGCCGGGGAGCTGTTTTTT
D: .; J: TRBJ2-5; V: TRBV5-1; size: .; CDR3: CASSLETGMGETQYF; DNA: TGCGCCAGCAGCTTGGAGACGGGAATGGGAGAGACCCAGTACTTC
D: TRBD2; J: TRBJ2-3; V: TRBV2; size: .; CDR3: CASDLAGATDTQYF; DNA: TGTGCCAGCGACCTAGCGGGGGCGACAGATACGCAGTATTTT
D: .; J: TRBJ1-4; V: TRBV4-3; size: .; CDR3: CASSQDREDEKLFF; DNA: TGCGCCAGCAGCCAAGACAGGGAGGATGAAAAACTGTTTTTT
D: .; J: TRBJ1-2; V: TRBV6-5; size: .; CDR3: CASSLGDGYTF; DNA: TGTGCCAGCAGCCTCGGAGATGGCTACACCTTC
D: .; J: TRBJ1-1; V: TRBV10-3; size: .; CDR3: CAIRDLYPEAFF; DNA: TGTGCCATCAGGGACCTCTATCCTGAAGCTTTCTTT